What follows is one T cell receptor beta chain and its context. The data originate from a study of shared clonotypes between healthy human individuals. Generated by immunoSEQ multiplex PCR, the TCRdb table keeps only in-frame clones and is missing some. The repertoire includes fewer than 700,000 clones, 90% to 95% of them detected once, and 0.11% sits in the top ten. The CDR3 is made up of 13 amino acids. Per the germline V gene, CDR1 is SGHRS and CDR2 is YFSETQ. The V and J ends lost 7 bases and 0 bases respectively, with 11 bases between them. Cells designated naive CD8 were CD45RO-negative and were positively selected for CCR7, with terminally differentiated effector memory CD45RA+ cells excluded.

The origin of this receptor is a woman younger than 45 in good health. The chain combines TRBV5-1 with TRBJ2-7; D not resolved. Material: naive CD8+ T cells sorted from blood. In nucleotides, the CDR3 is TGCGCCAGCTATGGACGGAGCTCCTACGAGCAGTACTTC. It is translated as CASYGRSSYEQYF. The whole variable domain, remainder taken from reference TRBV5-1 and TRBJ2-7, is KAGVTQTPRYLIKTRGQQVTLSCSPISGHRSVSWYQQTPGQGLQFLFEYFSETQRNKGNFPGRFSGRQFSNSRSEMNVSTLELGDSALYLCASYGRSSYEQYFGPGTRLTVT.